The TCR beta chain under discussion was sequenced for a study of blood T cell repertoires in COVID-19. Sequencing was performed with immunoSEQ multiplex PCR; in TCRdb, only in-frame clones are kept and a portion is missing. In the table there are about 290,000 clones, around 90% of which are singletons. The source material was PBMCs or T cells enriched from blood (not recorded which). The origin of this receptor is a woman aged 40-49 years who had recovered from COVID-19.

CDR3 residues: CASSLRMDRTYEQYF. CDR3 nucleotide sequence: TGTGCCAGCAGTTTAAGAATGGACAGAACCTACGAGCAGTACTTC. The chain combines TRBV27 with TRBJ2-7, with a possible D match to TRBD1 (6 bases). The CDR3 loop spans 15 amino acids. Germline V gene sequence: CDR1 MNHEY, CDR2 SMNVEV (reference sequence). V was trimmed by 2 bases and J by 2 bases, leaving 13 bases between them.